The 23 T cell receptor beta chains reported below all come from one sample, sequenced in a study of OX40 agonist ivuxolimab in advanced cancers. Clones were read by immunoSEQ multiplex PCR, and TCRdb kept only the in-frame ones, dropping some. Counted here are 25,000 to 30,000 clones, about four fifths occurring once; the ten biggest clones make up around a third. The sequenced sample was CD4+ or CD8+ T cells sorted from blood, obtained in a trial of the OX40 agonist ivuxolimab. These TCRs come from an adult with an advanced solid tumor such as melanoma, head and neck, liver or kidney cancer.

The rearrangement joins TRBV2 to TRBJ2-1, with D perhaps TRBD2 (6 bases). This CDR3 comprises 15 residues. Germline values: CDR1 SNHLY, CDR2 FYNNEI. V lost 4 bases and J lost 4, with 14 bases in between. In nucleotides, the CDR3 is TGTGCCAGCAGTGGGGTCGGACTAAGATACAATGAGCAGTTCTTC. The encoded protein is CASSGVGLRYNEQFF. The variable domain in full, with the rest retrieved from reference TRBV2 and TRBJ2-1, is EPEVTQTPSHQVTQMGQEVILRCVPISNHLYFYWYRQILGQKVEFLVSFYNNEISEKSEIFDDQFSVERPDGSNFTLKIRSTKLEDSAMYFCASSGVGLRYNEQFFGPGTRLTVL.

The V call is TRBV29-1, the J call TRBJ2-7; 7 bases line up with TRBD1. CDR1 is SQVTM, CDR2 ANQGSEA, per germline. Unmatched junction bases numbered 13, after V lost 7 bases and J lost 7 bases. CDR3 length: 13 residues. The CDR3, as DNA: TGCAGCGCCCGGGACAGTTCTTTTAAGGAGCAGTACTTC. It is translated as CSARDSSFKEQYF.

The chain joins TRBV7-9 to TRBJ2-1, with 13 bases identical to TRBD2. This CDR3 has 17 residues. V trimming: 5 bases; J trimming: 2 bases; junction bases outside the gene matches: 6. The germline V gene has CDR1 SEHNR and CDR2 FQNEAQ (reference sequence). The CDR3 spells CASSPGGTSGAYNEQFF. The CDR3, as DNA: TGTGCCAGCAGCCCTGGGGGGACTAGCGGGGCCTACAATGAGCAGTTCTTC.

This chain connects TRBV11-3 to TRBJ2-3; 7 bases are shared with TRBD2. J gave up 1 base and V 4 bases, and 8 bases lay outside the gene matches. The CDR3 sequence is 16 residues long. The germline V gene has CDR1 SGHNT and CDR2 YENEEA. The CDR3, as DNA: TGTGCCAGCAGCTCAACGAGGCTAGCGGGCACAGATACGCAGTATTTT. It encodes CASSSTRLAGTDTQYF.

The rearrangement joins TRBV5-6 to TRBJ2-5; 10 bases fit TRBD1. Germline CDR1 is SGHDT and CDR2 is YYEEEE. The CDR3 loop spans 16 amino acids. V shed 3 bases, J shed 4 bases, and the junction held 9 bases outside the gene matches. CDR3 DNA: TGTGCCAGCAGCTCCGAGGGGGACAGGGGCGGAGAGACCCAGTACTTC. It encodes CASSSEGDRGGETQYF.

The gene calls are TRBV19 and TRBJ2-7; the D gene could be TRBD1 or TRBD2 (7 bases each). Germline assignment: CDR1 LNHDA and CDR2 SQIVND (reference sequence). V lost 3 bases and J 2 bases, leaving 11 bases between the germline ends. The CDR3 is 14 amino acids. CDR3 sequence (DNA): TGTGCCAGTAGTATGGGAGGGACAGCCTACGAGCAGTACTTC. It translates to CASSMGGTAYEQYF.

V gene TRBV5-1 combines with J gene TRBJ2-1; D is unresolved. Germline-derived CDR1 and CDR2 are SGHRS and YFSETQ. This CDR3 spans 15 amino acids. Trimming pared 5 bases from V and 3 bases from J, leaving 15 bases between. In nucleotides, the CDR3 is TGCGCCAGCAGTAATGCTAGAAACGGCTACAATGAGCAGTTCTTC. Residues: CASSNARNGYNEQFF.

The V call is TRBV7-9, the J call TRBJ2-1; unclear D gene. This CDR3 is built from 14 residues. Germline CDR1 is SEHNR and CDR2 is FQNEAQ (reference sequence). V lost 5 bases and J 0 bases, leaving 8 bases between the germline ends. CDR3 loop: CASSHPVSYNEQFF. The CDR3 DNA sequence: TGTGCCAGCAGCCACCCTGTCTCCTACAATGAGCAGTTCTTC.

V is TRBV4-1 and J is TRBJ1-1; 7 nucleotides match TRBD1. Germline values: CDR1 MGHRA, CDR2 YSYEKL. With V trimmed by 9 bases and J by 4 bases, 17 bases remained unmatched. This CDR3 contains 16 residues. The CDR3 loop is CASSTGQGEFGTEAFF. In DNA form, the CDR3 reads TGCGCCAGTAGCACCGGGCAGGGGGAATTCGGCACTGAAGCTTTCTTT.

In DNA form, the CDR3 reads TGTGCCTGGATCGGACTAGCGGGAGGTTACAATGAGCAGTTCTTC. Its translation: CAWIGLAGGYNEQFF. This chain connects TRBV30 to TRBJ2-1; 14 nucleotides align to TRBD2. The V gene end was trimmed by 4 bases and the J gene end by 4 bases; junction bases not matched to a gene: 3. There are 15 residues in the CDR3. Germline-derived CDR1 and CDR2 are GTSNPN and SVGIG (reference sequence).

The chain uses TRBV29-1 and TRBJ2-7; the D gene is possibly TRBD2 (7 bases). Trimming cost V 6 bases and J 0 bases, with 12 bases left between them. Germline assignment: CDR1 SQVTM and CDR2 ANQGSEA. The CDR3 totals 13 residues. CDR3 in amino acids: CSVGGGTSYEQYF. As DNA, the CDR3 is TGCAGCGTGGGAGGGGGAACCTCCTACGAGCAGTACTTC.

The CDR3 loop reads CASSQVYNEQFF. The CDR3 nucleotides are TGCGCCAGCAGCCAGGTCTACAATGAGCAGTTCTTC. The chain carries TRBV4-1 and TRBJ2-1, with D uncertain. Germline CDR1 reads MGHRA; CDR2 reads YSYEKL. Trimming shortened V by 3 bases and J by 3 bases, and 3 bases separated the two germline ends. This CDR3 spans 12 amino acids.

The chain couples TRBV5-1 to TRBJ2-6; D perhaps matches TRBD1 (5 bases). The length of the CDR3 is 15 residues. Between the trimmed V and J ends, which lost 5 bases and 2 bases, there was a span of 11 bases. Germline assignment: CDR1 SGHRS and CDR2 YFSETQ. The CDR3 reads CASRPDSTGANVLTF. CDR3 bases: TGCGCCAGCAGACCAGACAGCACTGGGGCCAACGTCCTGACTTTC.

The chain has TRBV7-9 and TRBJ2-7, with 12 bases lining up with TRBD1. Germline lookup yields CDR1 SEHNR and CDR2 FQNEAQ (reference sequence). Trimming cost V 3 bases and J 6 bases; bases outside gene matches: 3. This CDR3 is built from 14 residues. CDR3 sequence reads: CASSFGTGGSEQYF. CDR3 coding DNA: TGTGCCAGCAGCTTTGGGACAGGGGGCTCCGAGCAGTACTTC. The full variable domain, with the rest looked up from reference TRBV7-9 and TRBJ2-7, is DTGVSQNPRHKITKRGQNVTFRCDPISEHNRLYWYRQTLGQGPEFLTYFQNEAQLEKSRLLSDRFSAERPKGSFSTLEIQRTEQGDSAMYLCASSFGTGGSEQYFGPGTRLTVT.

The DNA for the CDR3 is TGTGCCAGCAGCTCGAGAGGGTCCTACAATGAGCAGTTCTTC. Encoded protein: CASSSRGSYNEQFF. The V and J genes are TRBV7-6 and TRBJ2-1; tentative D call: TRBD2 (5 bases). The CDR3 spans 14 residues. V was cut by 4 bases and J by 1 base, with 8 bases left in between. The germline gives CDR1 SGHVS, CDR2 FNYEAQ.

This clone was detected only a few times. The V call is TRBV5-6, the J call TRBJ2-2; D is undetermined. There are 14 residues in the CDR3. The germline V gene encodes CDR1 SGHDT and CDR2 YYEEEE. Trimming took off 3 bases at V and 5 bases at J, with 11 bases between the two ends. The chain's CDR3 is CASSSPTETGELFF. DNA for the CDR3: TGTGCCAGCAGCTCCCCGACTGAAACCGGGGAGCTGTTTTTT.

The chain uses TRBV19 and TRBJ2-5, with TRBD1 as a possible D gene (5 bases). Germline V gene lookup returns CDR1 LNHDA and CDR2 SQIVND (reference sequence). Trimming left V 3 bases short and J 2 bases short, with 13 bases between. CDR3 length: 15 residues. CDR3 in amino acids: CASSIWSGHQETQYF. The CDR3 bases are TGTGCCAGTAGTATTTGGTCAGGGCATCAAGAGACCCAGTACTTC.

The rearrangement links TRBV9 to TRBJ1-1; no clear D. The germline CDR1 and CDR2 sequences are SGDLS and YYNGEE. The germline V and J ends were trimmed by 3 bases and 3 bases, with 12 bases remaining between them. The CDR3 length is 14 residues. Written as DNA, the CDR3 is TGTGCCAGCAGCGCTACAGAGGATCACACTGAAGCTTTCTTT. It yields the protein CASSATEDHTEAFF.

The V gene is TRBV28, the J gene TRBJ2-1, with 9 bases fitting TRBD2. Germline-derived CDR1 and CDR2 are MDHEN and SYDVKM. The CDR3 contains 16 residues. Trimming removed 3 bases from V and 7 bases from J; junction bases left unmatched: 10. The chain's CDR3 is CASSFLLAGANNEQFF. The CDR3 DNA reads TGTGCCAGCAGTTTTCTCTTAGCGGGAGCTAATAATGAGCAGTTCTTC.

The chain carries TRBV19 and TRBJ2-1; maybe TRBD1 (6 bases). Germline V gene sequence: CDR1 LNHDA, CDR2 SQIVND (reference sequence). Trimming took 10 bases from V and 0 from J, leaving 16 bases between them. The CDR3 covers 15 residues. The CDR3 region is CATSPRGNSYNEQFF. In nucleotides, the CDR3 is TGTGCCACCTCCCCCAGGGGTAACTCCTACAATGAGCAGTTCTTC.

The rearrangement uses TRBV28 and TRBJ2-6; 8 bases are a match to TRBD1. CDR1 is MDHEN, CDR2 SYDVKM, per germline. The CDR3 is made up of 18 amino acids. Trimming took 5 bases from V and 1 from J; bases not matched to a gene: 10. CDR3 amino acids: CASSPSTGVRSGANVLTF. CDR3 DNA: TGTGCCAGCAGTCCCTCGACAGGGGTAAGGTCTGGGGCCAACGTCCTGACTTTC.

This chain connects TRBV4-1 to TRBJ1-4; the match to TRBD1 covers 9 bases. Unmatched junction bases numbered 9, after V lost 6 bases and J lost 7 bases. From germline, CDR1 is MGHRA and CDR2 YSYEKL. The length of the CDR3 is 15 residues. CDR3 region: CASRGQGGFSEKLFF. CDR3 in DNA: TGCGCCAGCAGGGGACAGGGTGGCTTTAGTGAAAAACTGTTTTTT.

The chain uses TRBV5-6 and TRBJ2-7; D is possibly TRBD1 or TRBD2 (5 bases each). The V and J ends lost 4 bases and 3 bases respectively, with 14 bases between them. Germline loops: CDR1 SGHDT, CDR2 YYEEEE. This CDR3 spans 14 amino acids. The CDR3 region is CASSLRDRFYEQYF. CDR3 sequence (DNA): TGTGCCAGCAGCCTAAGGGACCGATTCTACGAGCAGTACTTC.